This is a list of T cell receptor beta chains from one sample in a study of blood T cell repertoires in COVID-19. The assay was immunoSEQ multiplex PCR, and TCRdb's table has in-frame clones only and misses some. The table lists a few hundred thousand clones, more than 75% of them singletons, with more than 9% in the top ten. The sample was PBMCs or T cells enriched from blood (not recorded which). These receptors all stem from a woman aged 18 to 35 who had recovered from COVID-19. Both conserved end residues are part of each CDR3.

j_call	v_call	cdr3_aa
TRBJ2-3	TRBV6-5	CASNFGTGPTDTQYF
TRBJ1-5	TRBV24-1	CATREGTVIQPQHF
TRBJ1-4	TRBV5-1	CASSFQGPPNEKLFF
TRBJ1-1	TRBV5-1	CASSFTGDTEAFF
TRBJ1-2	TRBV7-9	CASIPSGGYYGYTF
TRBJ2-2	TRBV7-3	CASSSSWGRGGELFF
TRBJ2-3	TRBV5-1	CASSLRPSGDTDTQYF
TRBJ1-3	TRBV19	CASSIKADRHLNTIYF
TRBJ1-2	TRBV3-1/TRBV3-2	CASSLTGGVQVGSYGYTF
TRBJ2-5	TRBV5-3	CARSLLAGGRYQETQYF
TRBJ2-1	TRBV10-3	CAISSGGSYNEQFF
TRBJ2-3	TRBV5-1	CASSLRGSGRVTDTQYF
TRBJ2-5	TRBV27	CASSLTGSETQYF
TRBJ2-7	TRBV18	CASSPRQGVYEQYF
TRBJ1-2	TRBV6-1	CASSAPGQGWSGYTF
TRBJ2-1	TRBV24-1	CATSDLLAGDRNEQFF
TRBJ2-1	TRBV6-5	CASRPTSETYNEQFF
TRBJ2-2	TRBV4-1	CASSQEPMTPGTVGSPGELFF